This entry features one TCR beta chain sequence. No antigen is known for it. TCRdb re-called the reads through MiXCR, storing one row per CDR3 protein. The sample lists roughly 570,000 distinct CDR3 sequences; 35% to 50% were seen once. The CDR3 length is 16 residues. Germline assignment: CDR1 MNHEY and CDR2 SVGEGT. Trimming pared 2 bases from V and 4 bases from J, leaving 17 bases between. This sample was included in a study of T cell repertoires in cytomegalovirus infection. About the study: Used in the study were CMV epitopes, some recently identified and HLA-C-restricted, others well-studied and HLA-B-restricted. Study conclusions and caveats: Individuals carrying CMV plus the relevant HLA were identified by cumulative frequency of public TCR beta families. HLA-C-restricted TCR beta clonotypes specific for CMV led the ex vivo response.

The chain uses TRBV6-2 or TRBV6-3 and TRBJ1-1; tentative D call: TRBD1 (5 bases). This material consisted of cultured PBMCs, taken from culture after CMV antigen stimulation. This TCR was recovered from a human donor in good health (CMV status not recorded). Some clones in this sample may be carry-over from other donors' samples. The CDR3 DNA is TGTGCCAGCAGTTACCCCCTGTGGGGCGTCGGCACTGAAGCTTTCTTT. It is translated as CASSYPLWGVGTEAFF.